These 3 T cell receptor beta chains were sequenced from one sample in a study of blood T cells in healthy people across ages. With a J-beta primer mix and a sample-barcoded 5' primer, a second PCR ran about 7 to 11 cycles. From the 5' RACE reads, TCRdb called clonotypes with MiXCR, one entry per CDR3 protein. The sample holds approximately 780,000 distinct CDR3 sequences, more than 25% seen once. This sample also appeared in a second study, on T cells of mothers and their children.

Input material: blood. These receptors all come from a boy aged 5-17 years in good health.

This clonotype occurred a few times. The genes are TRBV20-1 and TRBJ2-5, with D unresolved. CDR1 DFQATT and CDR2 SNEGSKA come from the germline V gene (reference sequence). The V end was cut by 6 bases, the J end by 2 bases, with 10 bases between. The CDR3 sequence is 12 residues long. The CDR3 coding sequence is TGCAGTGCCAGCGCGCCTCAAGAGACCCAGTACTTC. It translates to CSASAPQETQYF.

The V call is TRBV2, the J call TRBJ2-5, with 12 bases that match TRBD2. J was trimmed by 7 bases and V by 11 bases; bases with no gene match: 11. The germline V gene encodes CDR1 SNHLY and CDR2 FYNNEI. This CDR3 spans 14 amino acids. This chain's CDR3 is CAGLGLAGRGTQYF. DNA for the CDR3: TGTGCCGGACTAGGACTAGCGGGGCGAGGGACCCAGTACTTC.

This clonotype was seen ten or more times. The chain carries TRBV28 and TRBJ2-4, with D tentatively TRBD2 (6 bases). In germline, CDR1 is MDHEN, CDR2 SYDVKM. The CDR3 is made up of 15 amino acids. The V end was cut by 6 bases, the J end by 1 base, with 13 bases between. CDR3 protein: CASSTEGMAKNIQYF. CDR3 coding DNA: TGTGCCAGCAGCACGGAGGGGATGGCCAAAAACATTCAGTACTTC.